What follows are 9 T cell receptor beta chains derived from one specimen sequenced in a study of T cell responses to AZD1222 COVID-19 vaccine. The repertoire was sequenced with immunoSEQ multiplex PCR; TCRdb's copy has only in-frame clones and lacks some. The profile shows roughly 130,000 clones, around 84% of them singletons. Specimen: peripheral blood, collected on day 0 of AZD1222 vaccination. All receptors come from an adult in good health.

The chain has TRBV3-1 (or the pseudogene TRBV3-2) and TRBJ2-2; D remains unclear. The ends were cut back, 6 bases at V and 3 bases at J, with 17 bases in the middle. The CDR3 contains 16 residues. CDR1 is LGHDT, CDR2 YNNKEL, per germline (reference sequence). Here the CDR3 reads CASSLRGVSHTGELFF. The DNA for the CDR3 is TGTGCCAGCAGTCTTCGAGGCGTATCCCACACCGGGGAGCTGTTTTTT.

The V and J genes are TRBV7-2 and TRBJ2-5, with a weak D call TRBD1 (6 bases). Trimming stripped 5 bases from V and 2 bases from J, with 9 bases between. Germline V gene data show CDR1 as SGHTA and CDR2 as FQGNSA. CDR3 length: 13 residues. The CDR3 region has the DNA TGTGCCAGCAGCACGGGACAACAAGAGACCCAGTACTTC. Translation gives CASSTGQQETQYF.

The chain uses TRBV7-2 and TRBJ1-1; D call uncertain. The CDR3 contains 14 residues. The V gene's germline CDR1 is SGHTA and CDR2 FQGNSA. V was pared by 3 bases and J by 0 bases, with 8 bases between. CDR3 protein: CASSLNNVNTEAFF. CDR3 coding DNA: TGTGCCAGCAGCTTGAACAACGTGAACACTGAAGCTTTCTTT.

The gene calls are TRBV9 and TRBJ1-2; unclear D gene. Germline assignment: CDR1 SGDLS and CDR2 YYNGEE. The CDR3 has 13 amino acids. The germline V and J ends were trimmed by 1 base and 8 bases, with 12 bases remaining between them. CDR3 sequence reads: CASSVTPERGYTF. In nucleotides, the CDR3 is TGTGCCAGCAGCGTAACCCCAGAACGGGGCTACACCTTC.

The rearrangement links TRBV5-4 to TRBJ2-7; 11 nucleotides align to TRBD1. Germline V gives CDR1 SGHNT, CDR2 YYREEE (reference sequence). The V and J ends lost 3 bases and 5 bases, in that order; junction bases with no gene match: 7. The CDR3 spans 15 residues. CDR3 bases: TGTGCCAGCAGCTCCCGGGACAGGGGGGCCCACGAGCAGTACTTC. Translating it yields CASSSRDRGAHEQYF.

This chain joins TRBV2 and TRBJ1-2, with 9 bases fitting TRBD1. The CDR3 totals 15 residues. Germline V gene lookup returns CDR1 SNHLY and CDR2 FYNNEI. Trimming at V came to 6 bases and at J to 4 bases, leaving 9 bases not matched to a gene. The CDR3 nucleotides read TGTGCCAGCAGCCCACAGGGGGCGAGGAGCTATGGCTACACCTTC. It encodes CASSPQGARSYGYTF.

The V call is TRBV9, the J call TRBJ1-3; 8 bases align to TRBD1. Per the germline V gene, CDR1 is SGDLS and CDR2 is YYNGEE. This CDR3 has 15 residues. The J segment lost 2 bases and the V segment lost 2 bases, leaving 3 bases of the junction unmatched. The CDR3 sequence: CASSVAGGPGNTIYF. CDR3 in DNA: TGTGCCAGCAGCGTCGCAGGGGGCCCTGGAAACACCATATATTTT.

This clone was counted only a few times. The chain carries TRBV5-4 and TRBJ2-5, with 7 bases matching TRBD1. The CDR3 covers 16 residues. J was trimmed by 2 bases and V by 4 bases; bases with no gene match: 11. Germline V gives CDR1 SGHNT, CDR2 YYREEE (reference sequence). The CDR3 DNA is TGTGCCAGCAGCCTCCGGGACAGAATTACACAAGAGACCCAGTACTTC. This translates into CASSLRDRITQETQYF.

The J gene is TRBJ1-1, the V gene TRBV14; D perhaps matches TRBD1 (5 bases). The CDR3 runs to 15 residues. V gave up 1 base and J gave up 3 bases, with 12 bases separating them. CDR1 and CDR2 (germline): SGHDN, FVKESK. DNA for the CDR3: TGTGCCAGCAGCCAAGCCCAGGGTTTGCACACTGAAGCTTTCTTT. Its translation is CASSQAQGLHTEAFF. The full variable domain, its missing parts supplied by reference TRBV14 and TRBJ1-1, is EAGVTQFPSHSVIEKGQTVTLRCDPISGHDNLYWYRRVMGKEIKFLLHFVKESKQDESGMPNNRFLAERTGGTYSTLKVQPAELEDSGVYFCASSQAQGLHTEAFFGQGTRLTVV.